This is a list of T cell receptor beta chains from one sample in a study of OX40 agonist ivuxolimab in advanced cancers. TCRdb keeps only in-frame clones here, not all; method: immunoSEQ multiplex PCR. The repertoire has around 99,000 clones, 91% of them found once; the top ten carry 1.2%. Sequencing was performed on CD4+ or CD8+ T cells sorted from blood, taken in a trial of the OX40 agonist ivuxolimab. The receptor source for this set is an adult with an advanced solid tumor such as melanoma, head and neck, liver or kidney cancer. The CDR3 runs from the conserved cysteine through the conserved F or W. Fields, in order: J gene, D gene, clone size, V gene, CDR3 DNA, CDR3 protein. The D gene is left open where the match is weak. Not every row has a clone size; where given, it reads once, few, many or a size class.

J gene: TRBJ2-7
D gene: TRBD2
clone size: once
V gene: TRBV6-6
CDR3 DNA: TGTGCCAGCAGTTACTGGCTAGCGGGAGACTACGAGCAGTACTTC
CDR3 protein: CASSYWLAGDYEQYF

J gene: TRBJ2-7
D gene: TRBD2
clone size: -
V gene: TRBV7-2
CDR3 DNA: TGTGCCAGCAGCTTACCCGCCGGGACTAGTTGGGAGCAGTACTTC
CDR3 protein: CASSLPAGTSWEQYF

J gene: TRBJ1-3
D gene: -
clone size: -
V gene: TRBV19
CDR3 DNA: TGTGCCAGTACGGACTCCTTCTCTGGAAACACCATATATTTT
CDR3 protein: CASTDSFSGNTIYF

J gene: TRBJ2-2
D gene: TRBD1
clone size: -
V gene: TRBV27
CDR3 DNA: TGTGCCAGCAGTTTAAGGAACAGGGGGAACACCGGGGAGCTGTTTTTT
CDR3 protein: CASSLRNRGNTGELFF

J gene: TRBJ1-1
D gene: -
clone size: -
V gene: TRBV10-3
CDR3 DNA: TGTGCCATCAGTGACGGGGTCGCGAACACTGAAGCTTTCTTT
CDR3 protein: CAISDGVANTEAFF

J gene: TRBJ2-5
D gene: TRBD1
clone size: -
V gene: TRBV4-1
CDR3 DNA: TGCGCCAGCAGCCAGCCCACAGGGGGCAGGGAGACCCAGTACTTC
CDR3 protein: CASSQPTGGRETQYF

J gene: TRBJ1-4
D gene: -
clone size: -
V gene: TRBV2
CDR3 DNA: TGTGCCAGCAGACCCTATCTAGGAGCAACTAATGAAAAACTGTTTTTT
CDR3 protein: CASRPYLGATNEKLFF

J gene: TRBJ2-7
D gene: -
clone size: -
V gene: TRBV27
CDR3 DNA: TGTGCCAGCAGTACGCCATTGGGAGTCGAGCAGTACTTC
CDR3 protein: CASSTPLGVEQYF

J gene: TRBJ2-2
D gene: -
clone size: -
V gene: TRBV5-4
CDR3 DNA: TGTGCCAGCAGCGCCGCGAAGCGGAACACCGGGGAGCTGTTTTTT
CDR3 protein: CASSAAKRNTGELFF

J gene: TRBJ1-5
D gene: -
clone size: -
V gene: TRBV7-8
CDR3 DNA: TGTGCCAGCAGCTTTAGGGACAATCAGCCCCAGCATTTT
CDR3 protein: CASSFRDNQPQHF

J gene: TRBJ2-7
D gene: -
clone size: -
V gene: TRBV9
CDR3 DNA: TGTGCCAGCAGCGTAGTCCCGCAGGGCTACGAGCAGTACTTC
CDR3 protein: CASSVVPQGYEQYF

J gene: TRBJ1-1
D gene: TRBD1
clone size: -
V gene: TRBV7-2
CDR3 DNA: TGTGCCAGCAGCATTCAGCTACAGGGGGCCGGAACTGAAGCTTTCTTT
CDR3 protein: CASSIQLQGAGTEAFF

J gene: TRBJ2-2
D gene: -
clone size: -
V gene: TRBV5-1
CDR3 DNA: TGCGCCAGCAGCCTCTTGGGAGGAGAAACGGGTGGCACCGGGGAGCTGTTTTTT
CDR3 protein: CASSLLGGETGGTGELFF

J gene: TRBJ2-7
D gene: TRBD2
clone size: once
V gene: TRBV6-1
CDR3 DNA: TGTGCCAGCAGCCCGGGACTAGCGGGAGTCGAGCAGTACTTC
CDR3 protein: CASSPGLAGVEQYF

J gene: TRBJ2-5
D gene: -
clone size: -
V gene: TRBV9
CDR3 DNA: TGTGCCAGCAGCGTAGATGCTTCCCCGCGGCAGTACTTC
CDR3 protein: CASSVDASPRQYF

J gene: TRBJ2-1
D gene: -
clone size: -
V gene: TRBV6-5
CDR3 DNA: TGTGCCAGCAGTGGCGGGACAGCTTTCAATGAGCAGTTCTTC
CDR3 protein: CASSGGTAFNEQFF

J gene: TRBJ1-1
D gene: TRBD1
clone size: -
V gene: TRBV11-2
CDR3 DNA: TGTGCCAGCAGCTTGGCTCCGGGACAGGGGTTAGGGGCGAACACTGAAGCTTTCTTT
CDR3 protein: CASSLAPGQGLGANTEAFF